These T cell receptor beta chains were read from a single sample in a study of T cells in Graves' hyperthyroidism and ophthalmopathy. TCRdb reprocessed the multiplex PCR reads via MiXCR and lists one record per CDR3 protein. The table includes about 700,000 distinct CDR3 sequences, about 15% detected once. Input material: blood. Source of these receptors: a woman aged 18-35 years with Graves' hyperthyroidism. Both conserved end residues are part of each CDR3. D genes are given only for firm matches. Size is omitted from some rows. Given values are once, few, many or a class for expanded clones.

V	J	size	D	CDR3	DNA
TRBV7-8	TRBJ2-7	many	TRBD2	CASSTSGMSYEQYF	TGTGCCAGCAGCACTAGCGGGATGTCCTACGAGCAGTACTTC
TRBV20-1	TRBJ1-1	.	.	CSARVQSGLGPEAFF	TGCAGTGCTAGAGTTCAGAGTGGACTGGGCCCTGAAGCTTTCTTT
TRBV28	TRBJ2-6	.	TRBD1	CASRTTPGQVVMGANVLTF	TGTGCCAGCAGAACCACCCCGGGACAGGTCGTTATGGGGGCCAACGTCCTGACTTTC
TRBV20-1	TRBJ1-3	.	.	CSARVGFWGNTIYF	TGCAGTGCTAGAGTGGGCTTCTGGGGAAACACCATATATTTT
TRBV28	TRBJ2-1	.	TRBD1	CASSPQGAFGYNEQFF	TGTGCCAGCAGTCCCCAGGGGGCGTTTGGATACAATGAGCAGTTCTTC
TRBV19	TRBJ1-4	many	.	CASSTYLVLNEKLFF	TGTGCCAGTAGTACGTACTTGGTACTTAATGAAAAACTGTTTTTT
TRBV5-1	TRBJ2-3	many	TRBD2	CASSWSLAENTQYF	TGCGCCAGCAGCTGGTCACTAGCGGAGAATACGCAGTATTTT
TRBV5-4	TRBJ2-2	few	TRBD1	CASSPLPDRGRYTGELFF	TGTGCCAGCAGCCCATTACCGGACAGGGGAAGGTACACCGGGGAGCTGTTTTTT
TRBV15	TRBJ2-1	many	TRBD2	CATSRVTGVNSGSLGEQFF	TGTGCCACCAGCAGAGTCACGGGAGTAAATAGCGGGAGTCTCGGTGAGCAGTTCTTC
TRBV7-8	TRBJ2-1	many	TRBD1	CASRRYRGRANEQFF	TGTGCCAGCAGGCGCTACAGGGGGCGCGCCAATGAGCAGTTCTTC
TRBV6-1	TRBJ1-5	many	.	CASSRRGGAGQPQHF	TGTGCCAGCAGTAGACGGGGGGGGGCGGGTCAGCCCCAGCATTTT
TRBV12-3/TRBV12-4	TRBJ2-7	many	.	CASGRGIAYEQYF	TGTGCCAGCGGGAGGGGGATAGCCTACGAGCAGTACTTC
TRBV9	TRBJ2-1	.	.	CASSVGAGSPYNEQFF	TGTGCCAGCAGCGTAGGGGCGGGAAGCCCCTACAATGAGCAGTTCTTC